This T cell receptor (beta chain) stems from a study of blood T cell repertoires in COVID-19 (dated by TCRdb to about 2020). Regarding the research as a whole: Collaborator samples came from the United States, Italy and Spain and covered acute and convalescent phases of COVID-19. The prospective study material was composed of cDNA or gDNA derived from T cells, B-cell-depleted T cells, or PBMCs. The dataset comprised deeply sampled blood TCRbeta repertoires from subjects exposed to, actively infected with, or recovered from COVID-19. The repertoires were released in a freely available public database intended as a resource for research on the immune response to SARS-CoV-2. Samples came from the ongoing ImmuneRACE study (first 160 participants) plus 1,254 subjects from 6 global collaborators. The sample metadata nearly always contained a de-identified subject ID, COVID-19 status, age in years and sex. Where available, HLA class I and class II types were taken from metadata supplied by the sample provider and were not determined by assay-based typing. What the study reported, not specific to this receptor: Clinical and demographic metadata were provided uncurated, with the amount varying by source and participant.

Collaborating institutions collected whole blood in K2EDTA tubes following their own protocols. For TCRbeta analysis, collaborator samples were shipped as frozen whole blood, as isolated PBMCs, or as DNA extracted from either sample type. TCRbeta CDR3 regions were amplified from genomic DNA by means of the immunoSEQ Assay, a bias-controlled multiplex PCR. The authors processed their data as follows. The number of nucleated cells in each sample was estimated by amplification of reference gene primers within the assay. To quantify the absolute abundance of each unique TCRbeta CDR3 rearrangement, sequence reads were collapsed and filtered. For each sample, productive Simpson clonality was calculated by taking the square root of Simpson's diversity index across productive rearrangements. TCRdb retrieved this table from immuneACCESS and kept in-frame rearrangements only. Not all clones are present; in checked studies, unresolved V genes account for under half, and no reason is known for the remainder. V and J calls and clone size are as listed in that table; D and trimming were resolved from the DNA. The sample yields 50,000 or so clones; roughly 90% were counted once. The ten biggest clones cover 13% of the sample.

Relative to germline, V is 0 bases shorter and J is 3 bases shorter, with 9 bases between their ends. Including cysteine and phenylalanine, the CDR3 has 14 amino acids. Kept here is only the CDR3 DNA, which spans 42 bases and is read in frame from base 1. CDR1 SGHRS and CDR2 YFSETQ were looked up in the germline V gene. Concerning this clone: Its specific antigen is unknown. Per-base qualities were not stored, and no clone one base away is much larger.

This receptor chain uses TRBV5-1 and TRBJ1-2, with no confident D gene call. The origin of this receptor is a man at least 80 years old with acute or convalescent COVID-19. Sample: peripheral blood. The DNA sequence is as follows: TGCGCCAGCAGCTTGGGGTCAGGTGACTATGGCTACACCTTC. Translated, this is CASSLGSGDYGYTF.